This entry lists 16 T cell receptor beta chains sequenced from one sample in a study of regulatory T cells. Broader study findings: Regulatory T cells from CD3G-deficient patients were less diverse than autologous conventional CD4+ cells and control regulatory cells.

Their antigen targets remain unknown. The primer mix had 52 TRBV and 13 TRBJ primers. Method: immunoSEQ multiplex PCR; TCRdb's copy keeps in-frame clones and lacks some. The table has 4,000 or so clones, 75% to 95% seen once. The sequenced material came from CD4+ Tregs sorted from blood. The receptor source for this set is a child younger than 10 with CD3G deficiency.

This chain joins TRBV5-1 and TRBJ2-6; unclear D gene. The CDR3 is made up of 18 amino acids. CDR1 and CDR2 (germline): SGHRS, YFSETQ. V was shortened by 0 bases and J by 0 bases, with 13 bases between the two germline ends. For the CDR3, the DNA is TGCGCCAGCAGCTTGGCCGAAGGTCTTCGCTCTGGGGCCAACGTCCTGACTTTC. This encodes CASSLAEGLRSGANVLTF.

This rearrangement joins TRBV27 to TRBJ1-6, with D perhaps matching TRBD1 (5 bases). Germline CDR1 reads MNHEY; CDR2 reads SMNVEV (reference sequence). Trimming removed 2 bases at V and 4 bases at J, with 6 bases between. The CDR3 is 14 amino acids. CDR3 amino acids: CASSLRGYNSPLHF. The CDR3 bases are TGTGCCAGCAGTTTACGGGGGTATAATTCACCCCTCCACTTT.

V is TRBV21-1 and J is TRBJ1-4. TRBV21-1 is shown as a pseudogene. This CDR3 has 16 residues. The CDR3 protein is CASSCHYKVHNEKLFF. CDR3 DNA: TGTGCCAGCAGTTGCCACTACAAGGTGCATAATGAAAAACTGTTTTTT.

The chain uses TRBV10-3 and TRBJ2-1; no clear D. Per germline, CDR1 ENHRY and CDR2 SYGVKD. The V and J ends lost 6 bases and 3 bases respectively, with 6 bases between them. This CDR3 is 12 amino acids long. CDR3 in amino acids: CAIRGYYNEQFF. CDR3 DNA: TGTGCCATCAGGGGGTACTACAATGAGCAGTTCTTC.

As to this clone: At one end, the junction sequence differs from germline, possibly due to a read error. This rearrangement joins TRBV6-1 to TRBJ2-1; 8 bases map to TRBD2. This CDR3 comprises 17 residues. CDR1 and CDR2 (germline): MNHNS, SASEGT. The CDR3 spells CASREGIGTRNGHEQFF. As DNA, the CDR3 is TGTGCCAGCAGGGAAGGAATCGGGACTAGAAACGGCCATGAGCAGTTCTTC.

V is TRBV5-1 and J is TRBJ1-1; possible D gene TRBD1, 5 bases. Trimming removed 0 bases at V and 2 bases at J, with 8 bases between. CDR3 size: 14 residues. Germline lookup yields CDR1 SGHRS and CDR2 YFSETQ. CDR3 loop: CASSLGTGNTEAFF. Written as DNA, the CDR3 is TGCGCCAGCAGCTTGGGTACAGGCAACACTGAAGCTTTCTTT.

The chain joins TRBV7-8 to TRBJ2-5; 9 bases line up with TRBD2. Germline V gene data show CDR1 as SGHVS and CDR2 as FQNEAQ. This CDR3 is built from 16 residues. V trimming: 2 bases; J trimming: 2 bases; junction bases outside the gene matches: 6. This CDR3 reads CASSLRTSGFQETQYF. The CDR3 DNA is TGTGCCAGCAGCTTAAGAACTAGCGGGTTTCAAGAGACCCAGTACTTC.

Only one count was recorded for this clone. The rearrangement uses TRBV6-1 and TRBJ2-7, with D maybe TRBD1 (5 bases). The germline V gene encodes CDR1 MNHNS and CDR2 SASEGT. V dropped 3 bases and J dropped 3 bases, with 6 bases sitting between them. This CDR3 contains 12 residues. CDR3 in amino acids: CASSDQGYEQYF. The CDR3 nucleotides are TGTGCCAGCAGTGATCAGGGCTACGAGCAGTACTTC.

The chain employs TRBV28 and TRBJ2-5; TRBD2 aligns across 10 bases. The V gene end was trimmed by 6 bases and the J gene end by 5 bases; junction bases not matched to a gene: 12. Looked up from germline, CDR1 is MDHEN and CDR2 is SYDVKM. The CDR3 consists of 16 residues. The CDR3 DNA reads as TGTGCCAGCAGATCGGCCGGGACTAGCGTGTTCGAGACCCAGTACTTC. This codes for CASRSAGTSVFETQYF.

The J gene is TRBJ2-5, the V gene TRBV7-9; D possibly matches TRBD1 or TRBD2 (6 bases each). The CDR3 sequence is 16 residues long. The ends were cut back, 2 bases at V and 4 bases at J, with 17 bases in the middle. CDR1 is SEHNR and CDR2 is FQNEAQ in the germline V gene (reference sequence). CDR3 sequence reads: CASSLPGAPKGETQYF. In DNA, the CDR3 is TGTGCCAGCAGCTTACCGGGGGCCCCAAAGGGAGAGACCCAGTACTTC.

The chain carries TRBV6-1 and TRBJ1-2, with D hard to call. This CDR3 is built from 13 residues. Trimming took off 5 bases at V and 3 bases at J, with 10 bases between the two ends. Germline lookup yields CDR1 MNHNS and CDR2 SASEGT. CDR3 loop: CASSFWRHYGYTF. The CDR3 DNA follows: TGTGCCAGCAGTTTCTGGAGACACTATGGCTACACCTTC.

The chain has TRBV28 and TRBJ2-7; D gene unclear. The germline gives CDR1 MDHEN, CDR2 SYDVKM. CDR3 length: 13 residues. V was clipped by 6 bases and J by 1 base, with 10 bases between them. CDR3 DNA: TGTGCCAGCAGGGATCCTGGATCCTACGAGCAGTACTTC. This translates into CASRDPGSYEQYF.

This chain's CDR3 is CASSDNVGGSTDTQYF. The CDR3 region has the DNA TGTGCCAGCAGTGATAACGTTGGGGGAAGCACAGATACGCAGTATTTT. The chain recombines TRBV6-1 with TRBJ2-3; D is possibly TRBD1 or TRBD2 (5 bases each). Per the germline V gene, CDR1 is MNHNS and CDR2 is SASEGT. V was pared by 3 bases and J by 0 bases, with 13 bases between. The CDR3 consists of 16 residues.

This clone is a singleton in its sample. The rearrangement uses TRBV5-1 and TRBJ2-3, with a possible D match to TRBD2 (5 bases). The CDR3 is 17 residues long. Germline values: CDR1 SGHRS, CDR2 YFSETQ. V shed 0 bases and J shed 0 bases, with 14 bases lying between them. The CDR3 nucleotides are TGCGCCAGCAGCTTGGGGACGGCTAGCACTAGCACAGATACGCAGTATTTT. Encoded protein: CASSLGTASTSTDTQYF.

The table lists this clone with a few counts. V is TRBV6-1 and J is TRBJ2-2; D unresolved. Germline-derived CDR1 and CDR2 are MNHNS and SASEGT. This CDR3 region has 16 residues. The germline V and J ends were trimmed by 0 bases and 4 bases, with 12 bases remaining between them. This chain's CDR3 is CASSEAVSRSTGELFF. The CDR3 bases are TGTGCCAGCAGTGAAGCTGTCAGTAGGAGCACCGGGGAGCTGTTTTTT.

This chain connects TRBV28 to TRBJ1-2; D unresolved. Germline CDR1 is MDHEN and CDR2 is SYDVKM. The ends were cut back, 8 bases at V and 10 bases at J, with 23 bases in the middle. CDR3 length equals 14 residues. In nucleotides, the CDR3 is TGTGCCAGCGCCAAAAGGGCGAGAGGAGTTACCTACACCTTC. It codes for CASAKRARGVTYTF.